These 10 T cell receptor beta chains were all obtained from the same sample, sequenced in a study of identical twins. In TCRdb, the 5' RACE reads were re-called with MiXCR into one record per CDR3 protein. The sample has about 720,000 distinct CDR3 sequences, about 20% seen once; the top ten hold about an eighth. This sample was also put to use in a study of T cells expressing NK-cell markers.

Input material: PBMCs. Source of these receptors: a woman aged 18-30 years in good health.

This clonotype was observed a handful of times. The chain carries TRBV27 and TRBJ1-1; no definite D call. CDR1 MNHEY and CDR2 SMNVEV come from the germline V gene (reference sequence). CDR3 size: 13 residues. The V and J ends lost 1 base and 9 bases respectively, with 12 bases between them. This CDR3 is CASSLLGGLKAFF. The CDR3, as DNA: TGTGCCAGCAGTTTATTGGGCGGACTGAAAGCTTTCTTT.

This CDR3 is CATSRDNPAGGSYEQYF. CDR3 coding DNA: TGTGCCACCAGCAGAGATAACCCAGCGGGAGGTTCCTACGAGCAGTACTTC. The rearrangement uses TRBV15 and TRBJ2-7; 9 positions match TRBD2. CDR1 LNHNV and CDR2 YYDKDF come from the germline V gene (reference sequence). The CDR3 covers 17 residues. Trimming cost V 0 bases and J 1 base; bases outside gene matches: 7.

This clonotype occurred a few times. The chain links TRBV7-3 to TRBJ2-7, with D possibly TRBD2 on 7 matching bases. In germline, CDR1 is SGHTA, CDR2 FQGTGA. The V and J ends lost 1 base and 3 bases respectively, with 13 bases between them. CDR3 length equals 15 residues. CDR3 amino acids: CASSLRGGPDYEQYF. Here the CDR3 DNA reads TGTGCCAGCAGCTTAAGGGGGGGGCCAGACTACGAGCAGTACTTC.

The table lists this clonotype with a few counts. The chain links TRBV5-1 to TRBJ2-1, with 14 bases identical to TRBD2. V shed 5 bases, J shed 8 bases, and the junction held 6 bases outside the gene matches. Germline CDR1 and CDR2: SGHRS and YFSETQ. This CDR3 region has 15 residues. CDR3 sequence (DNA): TGCGCCAGCAGGGGACTAGCGGGAGTATCCGATGAGCAGTTCTTC. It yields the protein CASRGLAGVSDEQFF.

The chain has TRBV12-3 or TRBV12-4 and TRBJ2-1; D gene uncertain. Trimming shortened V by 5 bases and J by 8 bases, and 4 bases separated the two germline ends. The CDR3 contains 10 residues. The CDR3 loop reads CASSQDEQFF. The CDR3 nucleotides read TGTGCCAGCAGTCAGGATGAGCAGTTCTTC.

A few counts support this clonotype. The CDR3 DNA is TGTGCCAGCAGCGCAGCAAGACAGATAAGCACTGAAGCTTTCTTT. It codes for CASSAARQISTEAFF. The chain couples TRBV7-8 to TRBJ1-1, with D tentatively TRBD1 (5 bases). Germline V gene sequence: CDR1 SGHVS, CDR2 FQNEAQ. CDR3 size: 15 residues. Trimming took 5 bases from V and 4 from J, leaving 17 bases between them.

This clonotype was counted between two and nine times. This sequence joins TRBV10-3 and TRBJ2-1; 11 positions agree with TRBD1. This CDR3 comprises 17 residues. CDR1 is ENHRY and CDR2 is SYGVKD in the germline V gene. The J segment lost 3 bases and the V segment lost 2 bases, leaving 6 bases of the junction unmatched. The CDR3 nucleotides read TGTGCCATCAGTGAGGGTTTCGGGACAGGGGGCTACAATGAGCAGTTCTTC. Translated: CAISEGFGTGGYNEQFF.

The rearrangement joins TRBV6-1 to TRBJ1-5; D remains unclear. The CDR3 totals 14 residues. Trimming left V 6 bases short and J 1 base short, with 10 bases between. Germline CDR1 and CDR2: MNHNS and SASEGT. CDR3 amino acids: CASSDHRSNQPQHF. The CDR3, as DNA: TGTGCCAGCAGCGACCATAGAAGCAATCAGCCCCAGCATTTT.

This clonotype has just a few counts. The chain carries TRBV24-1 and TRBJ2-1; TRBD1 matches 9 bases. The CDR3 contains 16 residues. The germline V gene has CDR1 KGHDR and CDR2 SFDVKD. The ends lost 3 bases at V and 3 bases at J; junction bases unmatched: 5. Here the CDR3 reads CATSDKDRGDYNEQFF. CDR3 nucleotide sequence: TGTGCCACCAGTGATAAGGACAGGGGCGACTACAATGAGCAGTTCTTC.

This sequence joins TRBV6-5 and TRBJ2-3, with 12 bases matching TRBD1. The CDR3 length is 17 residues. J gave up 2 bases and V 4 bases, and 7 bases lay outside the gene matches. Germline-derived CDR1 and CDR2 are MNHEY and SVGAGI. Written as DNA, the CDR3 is TGTGCCAGCAGTTTCACCGGGACAGGGGGCGTCACAGATACGCAGTATTTT. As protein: CASSFTGTGGVTDTQYF.